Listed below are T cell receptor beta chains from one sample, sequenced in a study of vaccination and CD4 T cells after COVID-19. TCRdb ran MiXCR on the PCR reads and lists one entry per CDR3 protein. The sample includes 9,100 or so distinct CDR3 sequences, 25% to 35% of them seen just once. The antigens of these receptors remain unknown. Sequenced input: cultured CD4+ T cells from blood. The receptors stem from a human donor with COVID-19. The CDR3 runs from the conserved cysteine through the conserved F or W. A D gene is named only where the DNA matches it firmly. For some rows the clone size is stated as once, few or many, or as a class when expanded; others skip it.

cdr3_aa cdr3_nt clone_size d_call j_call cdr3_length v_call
CASSTGTGLNTEAFF TGTGCCAGTAGTACCGGGACAGGGCTTAACACTGAAGCTTTCTTT . TRBD1 TRBJ1-1 15 TRBV19
CASSYTDRDYGYTF TGTGCCAGCAGTTACACCGACAGGGACTATGGCTACACCTTC . TRBD1 TRBJ1-2 14 TRBV6-5
CAWSQAGTYTGELFF TGTGCCTGGAGCCAGGCCGGGACCTACACCGGGGAGCTGTTTTTT . . TRBJ2-2 15 TRBV30
CASSLPGSPYGYTF TGTGCCAGCTCACTACCCGGTAGCCCCTATGGCTACACCTTC . . TRBJ1-2 14 TRBV18
CASSLGSRSGVKETQYF TGTGCCAGCAGCTTAGGTTCTAGGTCGGGGGTCAAAGAGACCCAGTACTTC . . TRBJ2-5 17 TRBV11-2
CASSFQGGQAFF TGTGCCAGCAGCTTTCAGGGGGGTCAAGCTTTCTTT . TRBD1 TRBJ1-1 12 TRBV11-3
CATSGQPNTGELFF TGTGCCACCTCGGGACAACCGAACACCGGGGAGCTGTTTTTT . . TRBJ2-2 14 TRBV6-4
CASTLSRGVSETQYF TGTGCCAGCACCCTCTCGCGGGGGGTTTCTGAGACCCAGTACTTC . TRBD2 TRBJ2-5 15 TRBV6-2/TRBV6-3
CSASTGEETQYF TGCAGTGCTAGCACAGGGGAGGAGACCCAGTACTTC . TRBD1 TRBJ2-5 12 TRBV20-1
CSARDPRDNYEQYF TGCAGTGCTAGAGATCCCAGGGACAACTACGAGCAGTACTTC . . TRBJ2-7 14 TRBV20-1
CASSLVSYNEQFF TGTGCCAGCAGCTTAGTGAGCTACAATGAGCAGTTCTTC . . TRBJ2-1 13 TRBV11-3
CASSLAGTAYEQYF TGTGCCAGCAGCTTGGCCGGGACAGCCTACGAGCAGTACTTC . TRBD1 TRBJ2-7 14 TRBV7-9
CASSKCPAPGGETQYF TGTGCCAGCAGCAAATGCCCCGCTCCCGGGGGGGAGACCCAGTACTTC few . TRBJ2-5 16 TRBV21-1
CASSQQGSLDGYTF TGTGCCAGCAGTCAACAGGGGAGTTTGGATGGCTACACCTTC . TRBD1 TRBJ1-2 14 TRBV6-4
CASSEMIGQAIGYTF TGCGCCAGCAGTGAGATGATAGGACAGGCTATAGGCTACACCTTC . TRBD1 TRBJ1-2 15 TRBV10-2
CASHLPRQGSTEAFF TGTGCCAGCCATTTACCACGACAGGGGAGCACTGAAGCTTTCTTT . TRBD1 TRBJ1-1 15 TRBV28
CSARATGAGGGYTF TGCAGTGCTAGAGCCACGGGGGCGGGAGGTGGCTACACCTTC . . TRBJ1-2 14 TRBV20-1
CASSMGDRGRTDTQYF TGTGCCAGTAGTATGGGGGACAGGGGGCGCACAGATACGCAGTATTTT . TRBD1 TRBJ2-3 16 TRBV19
CASSYVGNEQYF TGTGCCAGCAGTTACGTAGGGAACGAGCAGTACTTC . . TRBJ2-7 12 TRBV6-2/TRBV6-3
CASSPIDGQGVTAQHF TGTGCCAGTAGTCCGATTGATGGACAGGGGGTCACGGCCCAGCATTTT . TRBD1 TRBJ1-5 16 TRBV19
CAEGRGGPDTQYF TGTGCCGAGGGCAGGGGAGGGCCAGATACGCAGTATTTT few . TRBJ2-3 13 TRBV7-2
CASSRASLETQYF TGTGCCAGCAGCCGCGCTAGCCTTGAGACCCAGTACTTC few . TRBJ2-5 13 TRBV7-2
CASSLETDWRPQHF TGTGCCAGCAGCTTAGAAACAGATTGGAGGCCCCAGCATTTT few . TRBJ1-5 14 TRBV7-8
CASSQDVGGRSPLHF TGTGCCAGCAGCCAAGATGTGGGGGGGCGGTCACCCCTCCACTTT . . TRBJ1-6 15 TRBV14
CASSESKGGGTDTQYF TGCGCCAGCAGTGAGTCCAAAGGGGGGGGCACAGATACGCAGTATTTT . . TRBJ2-3 16 TRBV10-1
CASSLGGASQETQYF TGTGCCAGCAGCTTGGGGGGGGCCTCTCAAGAGACCCAGTACTTC . . TRBJ2-5 15 TRBV5-4
CSARDGLEGNTIYF TGCAGTGCTAGAGATGGCCTTGAGGGAAACACCATATATTTT few . TRBJ1-3 14 TRBV20-1
CASSPSNRQGVYEQYF TGTGCCAGCAGCCCAAGCAACCGACAGGGGGTCTACGAGCAGTACTTC . TRBD1 TRBJ2-7 16 TRBV5-4
CASSGAINTGELFF TGTGCCAGCAGTGGAGCCATTAACACCGGGGAGCTGTTTTTT few . TRBJ2-2 14 TRBV6-1
CASRREGGRAYNEQFF TGTGCCAGCAGACGGGAGGGTGGGCGGGCCTACAATGAGCAGTTCTTC medium-sized TRBD2 TRBJ2-1 16 TRBV6-1
CASSLQGSPLHF TGTGCCAGCAGCTTACAGGGGTCACCCCTCCACTTT . . TRBJ1-6 12 TRBV11-3
CASSDGRGGDEQYF TGTGCCAGCAGTGATGGCAGGGGGGGCGACGAGCAGTACTTC . . TRBJ2-7 14 TRBV25-1
CASSLGLALETQYF TGTGCCAGCAGCTTAGGCCTAGCTCTGGAGACCCAGTACTTC few . TRBJ2-5 14 TRBV7-9
CASSPGSEGTQYF TGTGCTAGCAGCCCTGGATCAGAAGGGACCCAGTACTTC few . TRBJ2-5 13 TRBV7-7
CASTSPGQGTIQPQHF TGTGCCAGCACCTCACCGGGACAGGGGACTATCCAGCCCCAGCATTTT . TRBD1 TRBJ1-5 16 TRBV28
CSARDVRTDLNQPQHF TGCAGTGCTAGAGATGTCCGGACAGACCTCAATCAGCCCCAGCATTTT . . TRBJ1-5 16 TRBV20-1
CASSLVTDYEQYF TGTGCCAGCAGCTTAGTAACGGACTACGAGCAGTACTTC . . TRBJ2-7 13 TRBV11-3
CASSIAVRQKAYEQYF TGTGCCAGTAGTATTGCCGTGAGACAGAAGGCCTACGAGCAGTACTTC . . TRBJ2-7 16 TRBV19
CSAKTGPNTGELFF TGCAGTGCCAAAACAGGACCGAACACCGGGGAGCTGTTTTTT few . TRBJ2-2 14 TRBV20-1
CASSDSGFLGYGYTF TGTGCCAGCAGTGACTCGGGGTTTCTCGGCTATGGCTACACCTTC medium-sized . TRBJ1-2 15 TRBV6-5
CASSYGTSIQETQYF TGTGCCAGCAGCTACGGGACTTCAATCCAAGAGACCCAGTACTTC few . TRBJ2-5 15 TRBV5-4
CASSGEGGGGEKLFF TGTGCCAGCAGCGGGGAAGGGGGCGGTGGTGAAAAACTGTTTTTT . TRBD1 TRBJ1-4 15 TRBV7-9
CASSVTSGSSTDTQYF TGTGCCAGCAGCGTAACTAGCGGGTCTAGCACAGATACGCAGTATTTT . TRBD2 TRBJ2-3 16 TRBV7-9
CASSLGVPSAANTGELFF TGTGCCAGCAGCTTAGGGGTTCCTAGCGCAGCGAACACCGGGGAGCTGTTTTTT . . TRBJ2-2 18 TRBV7-6
CASSYSDSRSGNTIYF TGTGCCAGCAGTTACTCGGACAGCCGCTCTGGAAACACCATATATTTT few . TRBJ1-3 16 TRBV6-5
CSARPLAQGSTDTQYF TGCAGTGCTAGACCATTGGCCCAGGGTAGCACAGATACGCAGTATTTT . . TRBJ2-3 16 TRBV20-1
CASSRGQLLNEQFF TGTGCCAGTAGTAGGGGGCAGCTACTCAATGAGCAGTTCTTC . . TRBJ2-1 14 TRBV19
CASRGRQDNTEAFF TGTGCCAGCAGGGGACGACAGGATAACACTGAAGCTTTCTTT few . TRBJ1-1 14 TRBV7-6
CASSYPDGRNTEAFF TGTGCCAGCAGTTACCCCGACGGAAGGAACACTGAAGCTTTCTTT . . TRBJ1-1 15 TRBV6-5
CASSVSGGFNTEAFF TGTGCCAGCAGTGTTTCTGGGGGCTTTAACACTGAAGCTTTCTTT . . TRBJ1-1 15 TRBV6-1
CASSYRTENTEAFF TGTGCCAGCAGCTACCGGACCGAGAACACTGAAGCTTTCTTT few . TRBJ1-1 14 TRBV7-9
CASSIAGRGSGANVLTF TGTGCCAGTAGTATAGCAGGGCGAGGGTCTGGGGCCAACGTCCTGACTTTC . . TRBJ2-6 17 TRBV19